The clone carrying this TCR beta chain has just a few counts. Its target is unknown. Only in-frame clones appear in the TCRdb table, and some are missing; sequencing was by immunoSEQ multiplex PCR. The sample has 25,000 to 30,000 clones; roughly 80% are singletons. This sample was included in a study of a mutant IDH1 vaccine in newly diagnosed glioma. Study in general: In weeks 1, 3, 5, 7, 11, 15, 19 and 23, patients were immunized, eight times in all. Findings of the study overall: Changes to the top peripheral T cell clonotypes appeared unrelated to pseudoprogression. The vaccine induced immune responses, and these occurred in 93.3% of patients.

Time point indicated: week 23, last vaccination. One vaccine dose held 300 ug of mutant IDH1 20-mer peptide and came with topical imiquimod. The sequence was obtained from a woman aged 25-40 years with glioma. The sequences come from PBMCs, collected from a glioma patient whose treatment included an IDH1 peptide vaccine.

The CDR3 is CASSEGHLSGNTIYF. The CDR3 region has the DNA TGTGCCAGCAGTGAAGGACACCTCTCTGGAAACACCATATATTTT. This chain connects TRBV2 to TRBJ1-3; no clear D. The CDR3 loop spans 15 amino acids. V lost 1 base to trimming and J lost 0 bases, with 7 bases between them. Germline CDR1 and CDR2: SNHLY and FYNNEI.